The 3 T cell receptor beta chains below were found in one sample sequenced in a study of immune heterogeneity within non-small cell lung tumors. Amplification of the TCR beta CDR3 was achieved through multiplex PCR with 32 V and 13 J primers. Each CDR3 protein gets one entry after TCRdb re-called the multiplex PCR reads with MiXCR. Among about 10,000 distinct CDR3 sequences listed, roughly 29% were seen once. Bulk tumor genomic DNA was the template, and each sample received roughly 600 ng. Spaced far apart, several biopsies were taken from each primary tumor during surgery. Enrolled individuals presented with untreated, newly diagnosed non-small cell lung cancer and received curative surgery. The sample consisted of lung tumor tissue. These receptors all come from a woman in her 50s with non-small cell lung cancer.

The gene calls are TRBV9 and TRBJ2-5, with TRBD2 matching over 7 bases. V lost 1 base and J lost 5; bases outside the gene matches: 5. The CDR3 consists of 14 residues. The germline CDR1 and CDR2 sequences are SGDLS and YYNGEE. In DNA form, the CDR3 reads TGTGCCAGCAGCGTACGTGGGGGGGAGGAGACCCAGTACTTC. This gives the protein CASSVRGGEETQYF.

For this clonotype: This could be a read error, since a much larger clone is one nucleotide away. V and J are TRBV5-1 and TRBJ2-3; 10 nucleotides agree with TRBD2. Germline V lookup: CDR1 SGHRS, CDR2 YFSETQ. The CDR3 has 17 amino acids. After removal of 3 bases from V and 4 bases from J, the junction contained 11 bases not matched to a gene. This CDR3 is CASSSAMTSGLSDTQYF. Here the CDR3 DNA reads TGCGCCAGCAGCTCGGCCATGACTAGCGGGCTATCAGATACGCAGTATTTT.

The table lists this clonotype with a few counts. V gene TRBV5-6 combines with J gene TRBJ2-6; tentatively, D is TRBD1 (6 bases). This CDR3 has 19 amino acids. CDR1 is SGHDT, CDR2 YYEEEE, per germline. Trimming took off 4 bases at V and 0 bases at J, with 20 bases between the two ends. CDR3 loop: CASSQTTGKPTSGANVLTF. The CDR3 DNA reads as TGTGCCAGCAGCCAGACCACAGGGAAACCAACCTCTGGGGCCAACGTCCTGACTTTC.